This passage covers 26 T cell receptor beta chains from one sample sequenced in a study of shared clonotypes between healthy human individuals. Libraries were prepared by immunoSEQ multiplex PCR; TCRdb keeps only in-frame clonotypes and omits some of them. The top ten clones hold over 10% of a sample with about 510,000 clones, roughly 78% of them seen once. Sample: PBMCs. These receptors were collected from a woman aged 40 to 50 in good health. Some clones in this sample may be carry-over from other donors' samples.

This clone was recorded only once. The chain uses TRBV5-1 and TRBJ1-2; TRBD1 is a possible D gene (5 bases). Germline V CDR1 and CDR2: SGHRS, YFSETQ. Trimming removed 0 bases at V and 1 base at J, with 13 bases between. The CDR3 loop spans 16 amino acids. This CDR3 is CASSLDRPQVNYGYTF. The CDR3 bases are TGCGCCAGCAGCTTGGATCGGCCACAGGTTAACTATGGCTACACCTTC. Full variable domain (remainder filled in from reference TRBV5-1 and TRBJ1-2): KAGVTQTPRYLIKTRGQQVTLSCSPISGHRSVSWYQQTPGQGLQFLFEYFSETQRNKGNFPGRFSGRQFSNSRSEMNVSTLELGDSALYLCASSLDRPQVNYGYTFGSGTRLTVV.

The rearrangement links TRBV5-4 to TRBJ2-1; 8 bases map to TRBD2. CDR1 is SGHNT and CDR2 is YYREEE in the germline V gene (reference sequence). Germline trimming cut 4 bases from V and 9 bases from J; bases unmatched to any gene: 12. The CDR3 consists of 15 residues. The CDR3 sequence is CASSQLAIAGSEQFF. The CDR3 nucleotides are TGTGCCAGCAGCCAACTGGCAATAGCGGGGAGTGAGCAGTTCTTC.

The CDR3 bases are TGTGCCAGCAGCGTTGAGGGGAGGGGAGACAATGAGCAGTTCTTC. Protein sequence: CASSVEGRGDNEQFF. The rearrangement links TRBV9 to TRBJ2-1, with 7 bases that match TRBD2. Germline CDR1 and CDR2: SGDLS and YYNGEE. Unmatched junction bases numbered 7, after V lost 2 bases and J lost 5 bases. CDR3 size: 15 residues.

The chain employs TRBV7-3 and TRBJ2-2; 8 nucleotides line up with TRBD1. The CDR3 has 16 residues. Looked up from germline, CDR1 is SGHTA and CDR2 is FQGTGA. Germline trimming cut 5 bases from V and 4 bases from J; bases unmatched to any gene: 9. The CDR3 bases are TGTGCCAGCAGCAAAACAGGGGGACCGGGCACCGGGGAGCTGTTTTTT. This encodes CASSKTGGPGTGELFF.

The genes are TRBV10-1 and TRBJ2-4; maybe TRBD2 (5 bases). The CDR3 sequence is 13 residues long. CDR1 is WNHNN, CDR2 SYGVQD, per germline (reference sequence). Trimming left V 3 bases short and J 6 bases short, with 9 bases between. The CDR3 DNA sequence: TGCGCCAGCAGTGACAACCGGGGAAACATTCAGTACTTC. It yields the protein CASSDNRGNIQYF.

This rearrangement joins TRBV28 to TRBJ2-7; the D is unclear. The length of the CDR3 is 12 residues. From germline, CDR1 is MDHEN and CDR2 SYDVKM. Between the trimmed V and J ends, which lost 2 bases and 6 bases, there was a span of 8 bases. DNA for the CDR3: TGTGCCAGCAGTTTAGTTTCGGGCGAGCAGTACTTC. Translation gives CASSLVSGEQYF.

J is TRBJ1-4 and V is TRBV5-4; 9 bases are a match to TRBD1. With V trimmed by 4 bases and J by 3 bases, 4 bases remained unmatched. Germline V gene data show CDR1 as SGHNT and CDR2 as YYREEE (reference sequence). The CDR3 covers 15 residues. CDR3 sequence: CASSPTGGSNEKLFF. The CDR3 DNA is TGTGCCAGCAGCCCCACAGGGGGCTCTAATGAAAAACTGTTTTTT.

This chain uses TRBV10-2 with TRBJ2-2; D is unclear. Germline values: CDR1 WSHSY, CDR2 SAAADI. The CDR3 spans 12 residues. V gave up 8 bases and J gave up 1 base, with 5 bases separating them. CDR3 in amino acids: CASLRNTGELFF. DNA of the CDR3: TGCGCCAGCTTGCGGAACACCGGGGAGCTGTTTTTT.

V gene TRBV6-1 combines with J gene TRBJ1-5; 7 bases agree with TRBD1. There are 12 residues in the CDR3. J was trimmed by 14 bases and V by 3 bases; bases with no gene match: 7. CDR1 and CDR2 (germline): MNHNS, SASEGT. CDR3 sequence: CASSDLGQVKHF. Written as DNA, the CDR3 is TGTGCCAGCAGTGATCTAGGACAGGTGAAGCATTTT.

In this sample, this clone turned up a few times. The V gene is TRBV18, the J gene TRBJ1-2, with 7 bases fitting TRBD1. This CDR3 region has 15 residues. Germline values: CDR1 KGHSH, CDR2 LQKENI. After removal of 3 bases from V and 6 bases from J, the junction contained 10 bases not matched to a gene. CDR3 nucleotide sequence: TGTGCCAGCTCACCCCAAACGACAGGGAACGATGGCTACACCTTC. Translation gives CASSPQTTGNDGYTF.

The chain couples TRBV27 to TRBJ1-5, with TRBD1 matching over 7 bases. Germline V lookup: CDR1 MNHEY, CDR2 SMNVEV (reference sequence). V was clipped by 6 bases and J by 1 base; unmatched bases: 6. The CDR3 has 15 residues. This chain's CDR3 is CASRSSTGSNQPQHF. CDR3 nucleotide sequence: TGTGCCAGCAGATCCTCGACAGGGAGCAATCAGCCCCAGCATTTT.

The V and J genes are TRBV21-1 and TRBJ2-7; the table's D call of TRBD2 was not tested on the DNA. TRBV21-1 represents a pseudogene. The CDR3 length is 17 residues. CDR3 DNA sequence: TGTGCCAGCAGAGGCTCGAGGGCGGGAGGGAACTCCTACGAGCAGTACTTC. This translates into CASRGSRAGGNSYEQYF.

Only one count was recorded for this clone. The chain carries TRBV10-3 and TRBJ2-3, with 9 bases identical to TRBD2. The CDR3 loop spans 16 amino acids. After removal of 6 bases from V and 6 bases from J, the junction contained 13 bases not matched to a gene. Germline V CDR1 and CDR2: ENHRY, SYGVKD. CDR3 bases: TGTGCCATCAGCCTAGGACTAGCGTCCCTTGGGGATACGCAGTATTTT. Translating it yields CAISLGLASLGDTQYF.

CDR3 sequence: CASSLAGQNEQFF. The DNA for the CDR3 is TGCGCCAGCAGCTTGGCCGGTCAGAATGAGCAGTTCTTC. The rearrangement joins TRBV5-1 to TRBJ2-1; no reliable D call. Trimming removed 0 bases from V and 7 bases from J, with 8 bases in between. This CDR3 region has 13 residues. Looked up from germline, CDR1 is SGHRS and CDR2 is YFSETQ.

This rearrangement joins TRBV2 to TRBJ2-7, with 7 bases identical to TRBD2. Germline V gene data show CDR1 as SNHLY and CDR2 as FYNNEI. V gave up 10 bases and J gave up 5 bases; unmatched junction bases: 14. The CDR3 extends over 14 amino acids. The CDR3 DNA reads TGTGCCACCAAGAATGGGCTAGCGGTAAACGAGCAGTACTTC. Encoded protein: CATKNGLAVNEQYF.

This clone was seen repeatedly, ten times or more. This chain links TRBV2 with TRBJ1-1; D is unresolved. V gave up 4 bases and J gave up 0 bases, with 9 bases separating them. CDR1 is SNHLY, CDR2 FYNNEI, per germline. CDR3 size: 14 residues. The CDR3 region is CASSVWGMNTEAFF. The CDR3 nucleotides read TGTGCCAGCAGTGTGTGGGGTATGAACACTGAAGCTTTCTTT.

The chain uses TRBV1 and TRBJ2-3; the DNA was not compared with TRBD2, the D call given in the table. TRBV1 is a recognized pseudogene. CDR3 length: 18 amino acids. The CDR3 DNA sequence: TGCACCAGCAGCCAAAGAATGTGGACTAGCGGGAGTGAAGATACGCAGTATTTT. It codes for CTSSQRMWTSGSEDTQYF.

CDR3 sequence: CASSFGPSTDTQYF. The DNA for the CDR3 is TGTGCCAGCAGCTTTGGACCCAGCACAGATACGCAGTATTTT. The chain employs TRBV5-8 and TRBJ2-3; D uncertain. In germline, CDR1 is SGHTS, CDR2 YDEGEE. Trimming pared 2 bases from V and 0 bases from J, leaving 7 bases between. The CDR3 runs 14 residues.

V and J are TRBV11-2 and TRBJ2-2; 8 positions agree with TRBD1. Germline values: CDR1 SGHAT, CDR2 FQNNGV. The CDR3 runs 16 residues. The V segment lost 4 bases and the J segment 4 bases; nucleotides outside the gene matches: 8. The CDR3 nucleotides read TGTGCCAGCAGCTGGACAGGGCTGGCAAGCACCGGGGAGCTGTTTTTT. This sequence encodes CASSWTGLASTGELFF.

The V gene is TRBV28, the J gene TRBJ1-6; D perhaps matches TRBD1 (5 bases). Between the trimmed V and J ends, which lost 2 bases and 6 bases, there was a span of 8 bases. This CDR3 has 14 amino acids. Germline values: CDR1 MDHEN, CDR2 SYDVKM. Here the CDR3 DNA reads TGTGCCAGCAGTTTAGAACAGGTTAATTCACCCCTCCACTTT. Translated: CASSLEQVNSPLHF.

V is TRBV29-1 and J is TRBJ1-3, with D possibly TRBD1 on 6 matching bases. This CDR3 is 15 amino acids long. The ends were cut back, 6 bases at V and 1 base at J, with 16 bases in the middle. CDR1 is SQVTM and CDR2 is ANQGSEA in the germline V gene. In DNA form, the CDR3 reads TGCAGCGTCGCCGGGACAATCCTTTCTGGAAACACCATATATTTT. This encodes CSVAGTILSGNTIYF.

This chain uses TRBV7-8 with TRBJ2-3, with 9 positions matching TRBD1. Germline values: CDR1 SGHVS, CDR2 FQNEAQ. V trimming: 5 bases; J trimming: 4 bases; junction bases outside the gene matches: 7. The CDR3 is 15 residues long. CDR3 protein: CASSQEGQGADTQYF. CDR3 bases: TGTGCCAGCAGCCAAGAGGGACAGGGAGCAGATACGCAGTATTTT.

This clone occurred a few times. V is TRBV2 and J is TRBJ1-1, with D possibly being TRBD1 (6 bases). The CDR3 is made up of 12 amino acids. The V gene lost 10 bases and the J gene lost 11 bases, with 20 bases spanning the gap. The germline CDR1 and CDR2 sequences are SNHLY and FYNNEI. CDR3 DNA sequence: TGTGCCACCCTATTCCGGGACACTATGGCTTTCTTT. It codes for CATLFRDTMAFF.

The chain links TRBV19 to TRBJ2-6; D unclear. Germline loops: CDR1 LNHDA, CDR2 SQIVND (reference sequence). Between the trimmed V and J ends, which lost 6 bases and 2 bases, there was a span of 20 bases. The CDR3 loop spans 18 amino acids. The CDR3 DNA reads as TGTGCCAGTAGCGGCTCTTTGGCAGGTGCCGCTGGGGCCAACGTCCTGACTTTC. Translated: CASSGSLAGAAGANVLTF.

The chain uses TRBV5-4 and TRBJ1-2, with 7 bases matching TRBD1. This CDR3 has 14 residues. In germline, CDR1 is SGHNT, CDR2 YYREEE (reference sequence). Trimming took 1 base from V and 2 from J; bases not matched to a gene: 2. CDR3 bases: TGTGCCAGCAGCTTGACAGGGGCAAACTATGGCTACACCTTC. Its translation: CASSLTGANYGYTF. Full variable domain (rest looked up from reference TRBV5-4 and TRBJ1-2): ETGVTQSPTHLIKTRGQQVTLRCSSQSGHNTVSWYQQALGQGPQFIFQYYREEENGRGNFPPRFSGLQFPNYSSELNVNALELDDSALYLCASSLTGANYGYTFGSGTRLTVV.

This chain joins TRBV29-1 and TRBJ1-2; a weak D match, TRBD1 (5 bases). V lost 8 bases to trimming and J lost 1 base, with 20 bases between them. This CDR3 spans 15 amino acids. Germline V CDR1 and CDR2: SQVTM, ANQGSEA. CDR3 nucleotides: TGCAGCACCGAACCAGGGTACGGCTTTAACTATGGCTACACCTTC. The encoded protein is CSTEPGYGFNYGYTF. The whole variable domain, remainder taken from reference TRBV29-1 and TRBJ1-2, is SAVISQKPSRDICQRGTSLTIQCQVDSQVTMMFWYRQQPGQSLTLIATANQGSEATYESGFVIDKFPISRPNLTFSTLTVSNMSPEDSSIYLCSTEPGYGFNYGYTFGSGTRLTVV.